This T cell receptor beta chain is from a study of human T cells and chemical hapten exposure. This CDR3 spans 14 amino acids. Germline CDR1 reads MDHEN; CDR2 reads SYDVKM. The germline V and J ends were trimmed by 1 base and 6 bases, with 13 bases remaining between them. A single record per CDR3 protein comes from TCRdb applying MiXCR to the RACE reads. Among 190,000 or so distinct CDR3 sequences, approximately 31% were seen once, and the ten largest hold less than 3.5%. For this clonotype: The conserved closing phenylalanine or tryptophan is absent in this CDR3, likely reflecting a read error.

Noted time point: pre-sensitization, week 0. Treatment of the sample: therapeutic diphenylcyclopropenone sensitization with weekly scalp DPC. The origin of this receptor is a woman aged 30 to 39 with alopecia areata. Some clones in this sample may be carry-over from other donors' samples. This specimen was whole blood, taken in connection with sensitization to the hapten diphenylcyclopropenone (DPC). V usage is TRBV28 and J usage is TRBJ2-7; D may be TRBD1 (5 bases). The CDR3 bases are TGTGCCAGCAGTTTATTAGGGGCACTCGTCGAGCAGTACTAC. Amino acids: CASSLLGALVEQYY.